Given below is one T cell receptor (beta chain) in context. This clonotype was detected many times. Its specific antigen is unknown. No much larger clone is present one base from it, and per-base qualities are unavailable. According to the germline V gene (reference sequence), CDR1 reads MNHEY and CDR2 reads SMNVEV. Reading from cysteine to phenylalanine, the CDR3 counts 17 amino acids. Only CDR3 DNA remains: 51 bases, in frame from the first base. Trimmed from V: 7 bases; trimmed from J: 5 bases; junction bases lacking a gene match: 16. This sample is part of a study of T cells after yellow fever vaccination (dated by TCRdb to about 2019). In the study overall: Libraries from fractions with low cell numbers were prepared with the SMART-Seq v4 Ultra Low Input RNA kit. To track T-cell clones before and after primary and booster YFV17D yellow fever vaccination, bulk TCR alpha and beta repertoires were sequenced longitudinally. Two healthy male donors, one aged 18 to 30 and one aged 30 to 40 years, were included in the cohort. Blood samples were taken at several timepoints before and after primary and secondary immunization, and bulk PBMC replicates and cell subsets were isolated.

According to the study, the label for this sample's treatment or condition signals: live attenuated yellow fever vaccine strain. At every blood-draw timepoint, two biological replicates of bulk PBMCs were collected. A standard Ficoll-Paque protocol was used to isolate PBMCs from peripheral blood. RNA was extracted with TriZol from bulk PBMCs, CD4 and CD8 fractions, and dextramer-positive and dextramer-negative fractions. Findings and caveats that apply to the study as a whole: Most clones expanded after primary vaccination were re-detected after the booster (about 96% of CD4 and around 86% of CD8), suggesting broad memory maintenance. Only two donors were included in the study, so the extent to which the findings can be generalized is limited. The secondary T-cell response was found to be weaker but faster than the primary response, with a peak reached on day 5 rather than on day 15. Computational filtering was required because FACS-sorted repertoires could contain abundant contaminating clonotypes from the bulk population. A small fraction of clonotypes showed up in both the CD4 and CD8 compartments, probably as a result of convergent recombination.

The sequencing machine was an Illumina NovaSeq 6000. TCR cDNA was made using 5'RACE template switching, a step that added a universal primer site and unique molecular identifiers. cDNA synthesis was primed from both the TCR alpha and TCR beta constant segments. Library amplification used two PCR steps, and the second PCR step added sample barcodes and sequencing adapters. Libraries were sequenced on Illumina HiSeq 2500 (2x100 bp) or NovaSeq (2x150 bp). The study's own analysis went as follows. MIGEC handled demultiplexing of reads and collapsing into UMI consensus sequences, while MiXCR performed V(D)J alignment. Clonotypes responding to the vaccine were identified with edgeR on replicate PBMC samples, with the criteria of FDR below 0.01 and a log2 fold change above 5 up to day 15. Each bulk clonotype received a CD4 or CD8 identity based on whether the sequenced CD4 or CD8 repertoire contained that clonotype at higher abundance. Using fastp trimming at Q25 and MiXCR clonotype assembly, TCRdb reanalyzed the public sequencing data and kept in-frame beta chains. Rows merge per CDR3 protein into single entries with the most common DNA and genes. TCRdb, not the original authors, processed these V and J calls. A total of 300,000 to 400,000 distinct CDR3 sequences appear in this sample, approximately 4.2% of them only once. 20% to 25% of the sample is in the top ten clones.

Sequencing was performed on PBMCs, taken 5 days after the yellow fever booster vaccination. The chain uses TRBV27 and TRBJ1-4; 7 of the junction bases match TRBD1. The source is a man aged 18 to 29 who received the YFV17D yellow fever vaccine. CDR3 protein: CASNLAAGTGANEKLFF. The DNA is as follows: TGTGCCAGCAACCTAGCGGCCGGTACAGGGGCGAATGAAAAACTGTTTTTT.